Each of the 24 T cell receptor beta chains below was sequenced from the same sample in a study of tumor T cells in aggressive B-cell lymphoma. Profiling relied on immunoSEQ multiplex PCR, and the TCRdb table lists in-frame clones only, not all of them. The sample has fewer than 4,500 clones; roughly 80% are singletons. Sequencing was done on a sample of tumor tissue. These receptors were collected from an adult with diffuse large B cell lymphoma.

V gene TRBV19 combines with J gene TRBJ1-3, with D perhaps TRBD1 (6 bases). The length of the CDR3 is 15 residues. Trimming removed 3 bases at V and 2 bases at J, with 11 bases between. The V gene's germline CDR1 is LNHDA and CDR2 SQIVND (reference sequence). The CDR3 loop is CASSINREAGNTIYF. CDR3 in DNA: TGTGCCAGTAGTATCAACAGGGAAGCTGGAAACACCATATATTTT.

The V and J genes are TRBV6-5 and TRBJ2-7, with D maybe TRBD1 (6 bases). V lost 0 bases, J lost 6 bases, and 12 bases lay in between. This CDR3 is 14 amino acids long. The germline V gene encodes CDR1 MNHEY and CDR2 SVGAGI. The CDR3 loop is CASSYSSGVGEQYF. In nucleotides, the CDR3 is TGTGCCAGCAGTTACTCCTCAGGGGTCGGCGAGCAGTACTTC.

The V gene is TRBV5-1, the J gene TRBJ2-1; D perhaps matches TRBD2 (5 bases). V was clipped by 3 bases and J by 3 bases, with 13 bases between them. Germline CDR1 SGHRS, CDR2 YFSETQ. The CDR3 is 15 amino acids. DNA of the CDR3: TGCGCCAGCAGCTCCGGGCCCCGGGGCTACAATGAGCAGTTCTTC. Protein: CASSSGPRGYNEQFF.

J is TRBJ2-7 and V is TRBV6-5; D is possibly TRBD1 (6 bases). Trimming removed 2 bases from V and 2 bases from J, with 10 bases in between. CDR3 length: 14 amino acids. In germline, CDR1 is MNHEY, CDR2 SVGAGI. The CDR3 protein is CASSYGGGPYEQYF. The CDR3 DNA reads as TGTGCCAGCAGTTACGGGGGCGGACCCTACGAGCAGTACTTC.

The chain has TRBV6-1 and TRBJ1-1; D gene unclear. Germline V gives CDR1 MNHNS, CDR2 SASEGT. V was pared by 7 bases and J by 1 base, with 16 bases between. This CDR3 spans 15 amino acids. The CDR3 protein is CASTLARGRNTEAFF. The DNA for the CDR3 is TGTGCCAGCACCTTAGCGCGGGGAAGGAACACTGAAGCTTTCTTT.

The chain employs TRBV5-1 and TRBJ2-3; the match to TRBD1 covers 7 bases. The trim removed 0 bases at V and 0 bases at J, leaving 7 bases unmatched. The CDR3 totals 17 residues. Germline V gives CDR1 SGHRS, CDR2 YFSETQ. CDR3 loop: CASSLGYRGTSTDTQYF. CDR3 DNA: TGCGCCAGCAGCTTGGGATACAGGGGCACTAGCACAGATACGCAGTATTTT.

The gene calls are TRBV4-1 and TRBJ2-2, with 8 nucleotides matching TRBD2. Germline-derived CDR1 and CDR2 are MGHRA and YSYEKL. Trimming cost V 3 bases and J 1 base; bases outside gene matches: 4. The CDR3 runs to 16 residues. In DNA form, the CDR3 reads TGCGCCAGCAGCCAGGTTCTAGCGGGGAACACCGGGGAGCTGTTTTTT. Translated: CASSQVLAGNTGELFF.

The chain is built from TRBV5-1 and TRBJ1-1; 8 bases fit TRBD1. Germline V gene data show CDR1 as SGHRS and CDR2 as YFSETQ. Trimming removed 0 bases from V and 6 bases from J; junction bases left unmatched: 4. The CDR3 contains 14 residues. CDR3 residues: CASSLDRGAAEAFF. The CDR3 bases are TGCGCCAGCAGCTTGGACAGGGGGGCGGCTGAAGCTTTCTTT.

This chain links TRBV27 with TRBJ2-7, with D tentatively TRBD2 (6 bases). Trimming pared 2 bases from V and 0 bases from J, leaving 11 bases between. This CDR3 is 15 amino acids long. CDR1 and CDR2 from the germline V gene are MNHEY and SMNVEV (reference sequence). The CDR3 region is CASSLGAGTSYEQYF. CDR3 nucleotide sequence: TGTGCCAGCAGTTTAGGGGCGGGGACCTCCTACGAGCAGTACTTC.

To note about this clone: The same CDR3 can be traced to other DNA sequences in this sample. The V gene is TRBV2, the J gene TRBJ2-1; possible D gene TRBD1, 5 bases. The ends were cut back, 7 bases at V and 0 bases at J, with 13 bases in the middle. Germline CDR1 and CDR2: SNHLY and FYNNEI. There are 15 residues in the CDR3. As DNA, the CDR3 is TGTGCCAGCAAAGACAGCCCGAGCTCCTACAATGAGCAGTTCTTC. Residues: CASKDSPSSYNEQFF.

This sequence joins TRBV30 and TRBJ1-1; TRBD1 agrees at 7 bases. There are 15 residues in the CDR3. CDR1 and CDR2 (germline): GTSNPN, SVGIG (reference sequence). The trim removed 4 bases at V and 2 bases at J, leaving 10 bases unmatched. CDR3 in amino acids: CAWTLTGELNTEAFF. The DNA of the CDR3 is TGTGCCTGGACCCTTACAGGGGAGCTTAACACTGAAGCTTTCTTT. Full variable domain (remainder filled in from reference TRBV30 and TRBJ1-1): SQTIHQWPATLVQPVGSPLSLECTVEGTSNPNLYWYRQAAGRGLQLLFYSVGIGQISSEVPQNLSASRPQDRQFILSSKKLLLSDSGFYLCAWTLTGELNTEAFFGQGTRLTVV.

The V and J genes are TRBV28 and TRBJ1-6, with 7 bases identical to TRBD1. CDR1 MDHEN and CDR2 SYDVKM come from the germline V gene. The ends lost 7 bases at V and 7 bases at J; junction bases unmatched: 7. The CDR3 loop spans 14 amino acids. This CDR3 is CASNPGQQNSPLHF. CDR3 DNA sequence: TGTGCCAGCAACCCGGGACAGCAGAATTCACCCCTCCACTTT.

On this clone itself: Germline and junction disagree at one end, which may indicate a read error. This chain's CDR3 is CASSEFGGQVDEKLFF. In DNA form, the CDR3 reads TGTGCTAGCAGTGAATTTGGTGGACAGGTGGATGAAAAACTGTTTTTT. The J gene is TRBJ1-4, the V gene TRBV6-1, with 7 nucleotides matching TRBD1. The CDR3 is 16 residues long. Germline CDR1 reads MNHNS; CDR2 reads SASEGT.

The chain has TRBV2 and TRBJ1-4; 9 bases fit TRBD1. Germline V lookup: CDR1 SNHLY, CDR2 FYNNEI. This CDR3 comprises 13 residues. The J segment lost 8 bases and the V segment lost 7 bases, leaving 5 bases of the junction unmatched. CDR3 DNA sequence: TGTGCCAGCAACCGGGACAGGGACGAAAAACTGTTTTTT. Encoded protein: CASNRDRDEKLFF.

CDR3 loop: CASSTSAPRETQYF. The CDR3 DNA sequence: TGTGCCAGCTCTACCTCGGCACCCAGGGAGACCCAGTACTTC. This rearrangement joins TRBV18 to TRBJ2-5; no clear D gene. CDR3 size: 14 residues. Germline values: CDR1 KGHSH, CDR2 LQKENI. Deletions cut 6 bases from V and 5 bases from J, with 16 bases between. The full variable domain, with the rest looked up from reference TRBV18 and TRBJ2-5, is NAGVMQNPRHLVRRRGQEARLRCSPMKGHSHVYWYRQLPEEGLKFMVYLQKENIIDESGMPKERFSAEFPKEGPSILRIQQVVRGDSAAYFCASSTSAPRETQYFGPGTRLLVL.

This clone showed up just a few times. The chain joins TRBV15 to TRBJ2-7, with TRBD1 matching 7 bases. The CDR3 spans 15 residues. With V trimmed by 0 bases and J by 2 bases, 4 bases remained unmatched. The germline gives CDR1 LNHNV, CDR2 YYDKDF (reference sequence). DNA of the CDR3: TGTGCCACCAGCAGAGATCTGGGACAGACCTACGAGCAGTACTTC. Amino acids: CATSRDLGQTYEQYF.

This clone has only one observation. The chain has TRBV5-1 and TRBJ1-3, with D perhaps TRBD1 (6 bases). Germline V CDR1 and CDR2: SGHRS, YFSETQ. This CDR3 is 14 amino acids long. Trimming took 2 bases from V and 1 from J, leaving 7 bases between them. The CDR3 here is CASSLRGSGNTIYF. The CDR3 region has the DNA TGCGCCAGCAGCTTAAGGGGGTCTGGAAACACCATATATTTT.

The chain carries TRBV30 and TRBJ2-7; tentative D call: TRBD1 (5 bases). Trimming stripped 3 bases from V and 3 bases from J, with 12 bases between. Germline CDR1 GTSNPN, CDR2 SVGIG (reference sequence). This CDR3 has 13 amino acids. CDR3 DNA sequence: TGTGCCTGGAGGATGCAGGGCGGCTACGAGCAGTACTTC. Protein sequence: CAWRMQGGYEQYF.

The chain carries TRBV6-5 and TRBJ2-1; D may be TRBD2 (5 bases). Trimming removed 5 bases at V and 2 bases at J, with 13 bases between. The CDR3 has 15 amino acids. Per the germline V gene, CDR1 is MNHEY and CDR2 is SVGAGI. DNA for the CDR3: TGTGCCAGCAGTCCCCAGGACTCAACCTACAATGAGCAGTTCTTC. Translating gives CASSPQDSTYNEQFF.

This clone was seen a single time. The rearrangement links TRBV15 to TRBJ2-1, with TRBD1 identical over 7 bases. Per germline, CDR1 LNHNV and CDR2 YYDKDF (reference sequence). The CDR3 totals 15 residues. J gave up 4 bases and V 5 bases, and 8 bases lay outside the gene matches. The CDR3 reads CATSRWDRNYNEQFF. DNA for the CDR3: TGTGCCACCAGCCGCTGGGACAGAAATTACAATGAGCAGTTCTTC.

The chain is built from TRBV4-1 and TRBJ2-5; D might be TRBD2 (6 bases). The V gene lost 4 bases and the J gene lost 2 bases, with 17 bases spanning the gap. This CDR3 is built from 16 residues. Germline CDR1 MGHRA, CDR2 YSYEKL. The CDR3 DNA is TGCGCCAGCAGCCTGGTCGCCGGGGGAGGTCAAGAGACCCAGTACTTC. It translates to CASSLVAGGGQETQYF.

This chain uses TRBV5-6 with TRBJ2-3, with a possible D match to TRBD1 (6 bases). CDR1 is SGHDT, CDR2 YYEEEE, per germline. The CDR3 spans 14 residues. V was shortened by 0 bases and J by 2 bases, with 7 bases between the two germline ends. The CDR3 region has the DNA TGTGCCAGCAGCTTGGGGGGGCCCACAGATACGCAGTATTTT. Protein sequence: CASSLGGPTDTQYF.

This clone was counted a few times. The V and J genes are TRBV6-5 and TRBJ2-7, with 7 bases lining up with TRBD1. Trimming at V came to 2 bases and at J to 5 bases, leaving 3 bases not matched to a gene. The CDR3 spans 13 residues. Germline CDR1 reads MNHEY; CDR2 reads SVGAGI. The CDR3 sequence is CASSYEGANEQYF. In DNA, the CDR3 is TGTGCCAGCAGTTACGAGGGGGCGAACGAGCAGTACTTC.

The chain has TRBV15 and TRBJ2-1; TRBD2 matches 8 bases. Germline CDR1 LNHNV, CDR2 YYDKDF (reference sequence). V lost 0 bases to trimming and J lost 7 bases; unmatched junction nucleotides: 5. The CDR3 length is 15 residues. CDR3: CATSREAGALNEQFF. The CDR3 nucleotides are TGTGCCACCAGCAGAGAAGCGGGGGCCCTGAATGAGCAGTTCTTC.